This entry lists 16 T cell receptor beta chains sequenced from one sample in a study of regulatory T cells in long-lasting Graves disease. Time point here: newly diagnosed GD, antithyroid drugs for less than 3 months. Isolated PBMC RNA provided the starting material for the TCR library. Relying on iRepertoire HTBI primers and Arm-PCR of CDR3 regions, the team built TCR beta libraries. TCRdb processed the multiplex PCR reads anew with MiXCR; each CDR3 protein has one entry. Here the sample spans under 250,000 distinct CDR3 sequences, about 19% being singletons. The material sequenced was peripheral blood mononuclear cells (PBMCs), taken at new diagnosis, from a patient treated with antithyroid drugs. The origin of the receptors is a female donor with Graves disease.

At least ten counts were recorded for this clonotype. The rearrangement joins TRBV12-3 or TRBV12-4 to TRBJ2-3; possible D gene TRBD2, 6 bases. There are 15 residues in the CDR3. The V gene lost 3 bases and the J gene lost 2 bases, with 12 bases spanning the gap. The CDR3 DNA follows: TGTGCCAGCAGTTTCGGCAGGGAGGTCACAGATACGCAGTATTTT. Its translation: CASSFGREVTDTQYF.

This clonotype was recorded many times. The chain has TRBV3-1 and TRBJ2-2; D call uncertain. Germline loops: CDR1 LGHDT, CDR2 YNNKEL (reference sequence). The V end lost 0 bases, the J end lost 6 bases, and 8 bases lay between the germline ends. The CDR3 sequence is 14 residues long. The CDR3 region is CASSQDPGPGELFF. The CDR3 region has the DNA TGTGCCAGCAGCCAAGATCCCGGGCCCGGGGAGCTGTTTTTT.

This clonotype showed up many times. The V gene is TRBV7-9, the J gene TRBJ2-5, with TRBD1 matching over 7 bases. Germline V gene data show CDR1 as SEHNR and CDR2 as FQNEAQ (reference sequence). Trimming took 5 bases from V and 2 from J; bases not matched to a gene: 11. CDR3 length: 16 amino acids. The CDR3 is CASSMLTGPGQETQYF. The CDR3 DNA is TGTGCCAGCAGCATGCTGACAGGGCCGGGGCAAGAGACCCAGTACTTC.

This chain uses TRBV10-3 with TRBJ1-1, with D unresolved. The germline V and J ends were trimmed by 10 bases and 5 bases, with 20 bases remaining between them. CDR1 ENHRY and CDR2 SYGVKD come from the germline V gene. The CDR3 is made up of 14 amino acids. DNA of the CDR3: TGTGCCACCCGAAGGGAGGGCTCATTGACTGAAGCTTTCTTT. Encoded protein: CATRREGSLTEAFF.

Comments on this clonotype: An end of the junction does not agree with germline; a read error may underlie this. The chain carries TRBV30 and TRBJ2-5; 7 nucleotides align to TRBD1. The CDR3 runs to 13 residues. Germline lookup yields CDR1 GTSNPN and CDR2 SVGIG (reference sequence). The CDR3 DNA follows: TGTGCCTGGGGTGTAACACAGGGGGAGACCCAGTACTTC. This gives the protein CAWGVTQGETQYF.

The genes are TRBV19 and TRBJ2-3; the D is unclear. The CDR3 runs 13 residues. The germline CDR1 and CDR2 sequences are LNHDA and SQIVND (reference sequence). Trimming shortened V by 5 bases and J by 2 bases, and 8 bases separated the two germline ends. The CDR3 DNA sequence: TGTGCCAGTAGTGGCCGACACACAGATACGCAGTATTTT. Protein: CASSGRHTDTQYF.

This clonotype has a count of ten or more. The rearrangement joins TRBV7-9 to TRBJ1-1, with a possible D match to TRBD1 (5 bases). V was pared by 5 bases and J by 4 bases, with 14 bases between. The germline CDR1 and CDR2 sequences are SEHNR and FQNEAQ (reference sequence). The length of the CDR3 is 14 residues. The CDR3 protein is CASSPGGVSTEAFF. CDR3 in DNA: TGTGCCAGCAGCCCCGGGGGTGTTAGCACTGAAGCTTTCTTT.

The table lists this clonotype with a few counts. This chain uses TRBV6-2 or TRBV6-3 with TRBJ2-7; 8 nucleotides align to TRBD2. Trimming at V came to 0 bases and at J to 0 bases, leaving 10 bases not matched to a gene. The CDR3 extends over 18 amino acids. From germline, CDR1 is MNHEY and CDR2 SVGEGT. CDR3 protein: CASSYSSRGGTSSYEQYF. CDR3 nucleotides: TGTGCCAGCAGTTACTCGAGTAGAGGCGGGACTAGCTCCTACGAGCAGTACTTC.

In this sample, this clonotype turned up many times. A read error may produce the germline difference seen at one junction end. The rearrangement uses TRBV24-1 and TRBJ2-7, with D perhaps matching TRBD1 (5 bases). This CDR3 spans 11 amino acids. CDR1 is KGHDR, CDR2 SFDVKD, per germline. The CDR3 loop reads CATSDFKGLHF. CDR3 DNA: TGTGCCACCAGTGATTTCAAGGGGCTGCACTTC.

This clonotype was counted at least ten times. The chain employs TRBV29-1 and TRBJ1-1; the D gene is possibly TRBD1 (6 bases). V lost 7 bases to trimming and J lost 1 base, with 10 bases between them. Germline V gene data show CDR1 as SQVTM and CDR2 as ANQGSEA. The CDR3 is 12 residues long. This chain's CDR3 is CSGLRGNTEAFF. In DNA form, the CDR3 reads TGCAGCGGACTCAGGGGGAACACTGAAGCTTTCTTT.

The chain recombines TRBV15 with TRBJ2-1, with 11 positions matching TRBD2. The CDR3 totals 18 residues. Per the germline V gene, CDR1 is LNHNV and CDR2 is YYDKDF (reference sequence). J lost 0 bases, V lost 1 base, and 5 bases had no gene match. DNA of the CDR3: TGTGCCACCAGCAGAGGACTAGCGGGACAGAGCTCCTACAATGAGCAGTTCTTC. This sequence encodes CATSRGLAGQSSYNEQFF. Full variable domain (rest looked up from reference TRBV15 and TRBJ2-1): DAMVIQNPRYQVTQFGKPVTLSCSQTLNHNVMYWYQQKSSQAPKLLFHYYDKDFNNEADTPDNFQSRRPNTSFCFLDIRSPGLGDTAMYLCATSRGLAGQSSYNEQFFGPGTRLTVL.

V is TRBV9 and J is TRBJ1-1; 7 nucleotides match TRBD1. Looked up from germline, CDR1 is SGDLS and CDR2 is YYNGEE. After removal of 3 bases from V and 1 base from J, the junction contained 3 bases not matched to a gene. The CDR3 sequence is 14 residues long. The CDR3 DNA sequence: TGTGCCAGCAGCGGACAGGGTGAGAACACTGAAGCTTTCTTT. Its protein product is CASSGQGENTEAFF. Together with reference TRBV9 and TRBJ1-1, the CDR3 gives the full variable domain: DSGVTQTPKHLITATGQRVTLRCSPRSGDLSVYWYQQSLDQGLQFLIQYYNGEERAKGNILERFSAQQFPDLHSELNLSSLELGDSALYFCASSGQGENTEAFFGQGTRLTVV.

This clonotype was recorded many times. The J gene is TRBJ2-7, the V gene TRBV12-3 or TRBV12-4; a possible D gene is TRBD1 (5 bases). V gave up 6 bases and J gave up 1 base, with 22 bases separating them. The CDR3 runs 17 residues. In DNA, the CDR3 is TGTGCCAGCAGCCAATTCCGCACAGGACCGAGGTCCTACGAGCAGTACTTC. Protein sequence: CASSQFRTGPRSYEQYF.

The genes are TRBV11-2 and TRBJ2-1, with 10 positions matching TRBD2. The J segment lost 2 bases and the V segment lost 4 bases, leaving 5 bases of the junction unmatched. Looked up from germline, CDR1 is SGHAT and CDR2 is FQNNGV. This CDR3 is built from 16 residues. The CDR3, as DNA: TGTGCCAGCAGCTGGGGCAGCGGGAGGGCCTACAATGAGCAGTTCTTC. Residues: CASSWGSGRAYNEQFF.

This clonotype was counted between two and nine times. This may be a read error, as it is one base from a much larger clone. The chain employs TRBV7-9 and TRBJ2-3; 8 bases are a match to TRBD2. The CDR3 consists of 15 residues. The V gene end was trimmed by 6 bases and the J gene end by 3 bases; junction bases not matched to a gene: 8. The germline gives CDR1 SEHNR, CDR2 FQNEAQ (reference sequence). The CDR3 nucleotides are TGTGCCAGCAGGCCTACGGGACTAGTGACAGATACGCAGTATTTT. Its protein product is CASRPTGLVTDTQYF. Using reference TRBV7-9 and TRBJ2-3 for the parts outside the CDR3, the full variable domain is DTGVSQNPRHKITKRGQNVTFRCDPISEHNRLYWYRQTLGQGPEFLTYFQNEAQLEKSRLLSDRFSAERPKGSFSTLEIQRTEQGDSAMYLCASRPTGLVTDTQYFGPGTRLTVL.

This clonotype was counted at least ten times. This chain links TRBV20-1 with TRBJ2-1, with 15 nucleotides matching TRBD2. The germline V gene encodes CDR1 DFQATT and CDR2 SNEGSKA (reference sequence). The CDR3 runs 16 residues. J was trimmed by 9 bases and V by 1 base; bases with no gene match: 7. CDR3 amino acids: CSARASGLAGGGEQFF. As DNA, the CDR3 is TGCAGTGCTAGAGCCTCAGGACTAGCGGGGGGGGGTGAGCAGTTCTTC.